This TCR beta chain emerged from a study of STAT3 mutations in large granular lymphocyte leukemia. General study points: Every T-cell large granular lymphocyte leukemia patient had at least one immunodominant TCR beta clonotype. Variable sampling intervals and differing treatment regimens complicated linking therapy response to TCR clonal burden changes.

The table came from immunoSEQ multiplex PCR; TCRdb's copy has only in-frame clones and leaves some out. Of around 8,500 clones in the sample, approximately 91% were seen once. V was shortened by 0 bases and J by 7 bases, with 9 bases between the two germline ends. The CDR3 contains 14 residues. CDR1 is MGHRA and CDR2 is YSYEKL in the germline V gene. A word on this clone: Its target is not known.

The source is an older man with T-cell large granular lymphocyte leukemia. Some clones in this sample may be carry-over from other donors' samples. V is TRBV4-1 and J is TRBJ2-2, with D hard to call. Sequencing input: peripheral blood mononuclear cells. The DNA of the CDR3 is TGCGCCAGCAGCCAAGATTGGGCCGGCGGGGAGCTGTTTTTT. It codes for CASSQDWAGGELFF.